This TCR beta chain stems from a study of T cell responses to AZD1222 COVID-19 vaccine. Overall study findings and caveats: The donors showed a predominance of white British ancestry and of females, with possible underestimation of clonal diversity. The number of AZD1222 recipients seropositive at baseline was only six. Vaccine-related CD4 TCRs covered spike, predominating at 160-218 and 743-854. Elevations in Spike-specific TCR breadth and depth followed administration of two AZD1222 doses.

Turning to this clone: Antigen unknown.

Here immunoSEQ multiplex PCR was the method, and the copy in TCRdb shows in-frame clones only, minus some. The sample holds tens of thousands of clones; roughly 82% are singletons and the top ten take roughly 5.4%. Germline assignment: CDR1 SGDLS and CDR2 YYNGEE. Trimming stripped 0 bases from V and 0 bases from J, with 7 bases between. The CDR3 is 15 amino acids. V and J are TRBV9 and TRBJ1-3; D gene uncertain. Sequencing used peripheral blood, obtained on day 0 of AZD1222 vaccination. The clonotype originates from an adult in good health. The CDR3 spells CASSVDSYSGNTIYF. In nucleotides, the CDR3 is TGTGCCAGCAGCGTAGATAGCTACTCTGGAAACACCATATATTTT.